The TCR beta chain under discussion was sequenced for a study of blood T cell repertoires in COVID-19. Across the whole study: Both acute and convalescent COVID-19 samples were obtained from the United States, Italy and Spain. T cells, B-cell-depleted T cells, or PBMCs supplied cDNA or gDNA.

V was clipped by 11 bases and J by 6 bases, with 20 bases between them. There are 14 residues in the CDR3. In germline, CDR1 is ENHRY, CDR2 SYGVKD. In the authors' workflow: Amplification with reference gene primers provided the estimates of nucleated cell counts. Sequencing was performed with immunoSEQ multiplex PCR; in TCRdb, only in-frame clones are kept and a portion is missing. V, J and clone size are those of that table, while D and trimming were read from the DNA. The top ten hold 10% to 15% of the sample, which has 100,000 to 150,000 clones, approximately 83% seen once. The sequence derives from a man aged 60 to 75 with acute or convalescent COVID-19. The rearrangement joins TRBV10-3 to TRBJ2-1; no clear D. Sequencing was done on a sample of peripheral blood. The CDR3 loop reads CACSGRGVGNEQFF. DNA of the CDR3: TGTGCCTGCTCGGGTCGAGGAGTAGGCAATGAGCAGTTCTTC.